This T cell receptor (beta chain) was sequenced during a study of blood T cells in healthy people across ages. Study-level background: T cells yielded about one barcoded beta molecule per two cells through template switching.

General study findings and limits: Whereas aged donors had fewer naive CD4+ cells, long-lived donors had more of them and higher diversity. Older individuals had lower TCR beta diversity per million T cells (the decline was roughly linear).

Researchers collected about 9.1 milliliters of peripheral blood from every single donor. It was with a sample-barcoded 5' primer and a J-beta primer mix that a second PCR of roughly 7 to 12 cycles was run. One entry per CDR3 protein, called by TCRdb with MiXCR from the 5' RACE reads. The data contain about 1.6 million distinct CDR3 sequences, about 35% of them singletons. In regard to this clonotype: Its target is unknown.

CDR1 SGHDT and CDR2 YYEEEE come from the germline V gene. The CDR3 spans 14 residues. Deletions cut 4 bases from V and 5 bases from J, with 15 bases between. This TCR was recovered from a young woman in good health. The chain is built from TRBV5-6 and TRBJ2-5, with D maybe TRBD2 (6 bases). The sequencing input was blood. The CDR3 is CASSDGDSLETQYF. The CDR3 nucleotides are TGTGCCAGCAGCGACGGGGACTCGCTGGAGACCCAGTACTTC. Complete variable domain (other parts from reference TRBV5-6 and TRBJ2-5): DAGVTQSPTHLIKTRGQQVTLRCSPKSGHDTVSWYQQALGQGPQFIFQYYEEEERQRGNFPDRFSGHQFPNYSSELNVNALLLGDSALYLCASSDGDSLETQYFGPGTRLLVL.